A selection of T cell receptor beta chains follows, all from one sample in a study of vaccination and CD4 T cells after COVID-19. TCRdb processed the PCR reads anew with MiXCR; each CDR3 protein has one entry. Found here are tens of thousands of distinct CDR3 sequences, 70% of them singletons; the top ten hold 8.6%. Their cognate antigens are unknown. Sequenced material: CD4+ T cells from blood, cultured in vitro. Receptors originate from a human donor who had recovered from COVID-19. Both conserved end residues are part of each CDR3. The D gene is left open where the match is weak. Rows give clone size only sometimes, using once, few, many, or a class for an expanded clone.

clone_size,j_call,v_call,d_call,cdr3_aa,cdr3_nt
.,TRBJ1-1,TRBV19,.,CASSMGHPTAGAFF,TGTGCCAGTAGTATGGGACATCCCACCGCTGGAGCTTTCTTT
.,TRBJ1-2,TRBV28,.,CASSFGGANYGYTF,TGTGCCAGCAGTTTCGGGGGGGCCAACTATGGCTACACCTTC
.,TRBJ1-2,TRBV19,.,CASSMTAAYGYTF,TGTGCCAGTAGTATGACTGCCGCGTATGGCTACACCTTC
once,TRBJ2-3,TRBV19,.,CASSPFQTDTQYF,TGTGCCAGTAGTCCCTTCCAGACAGATACGCAGTATTTT
.,TRBJ1-6,TRBV6-1,.,CASLRADIRGSPLHF,TGTGCCAGCTTAAGGGCGGATATCAGGGGTTCACCCCTCCACTTT
.,TRBJ2-2,TRBV7-3,TRBD1,CASSPTGTANTGELFF,TGTGCCAGCAGCCCGACCGGGACAGCCAACACCGGGGAGCTGTTTTTT
.,TRBJ1-6,TRBV20-1,.,CSANARGYNSPLHF,TGCAGTGCGAACGCGAGGGGGTATAATTCACCCCTCCACTTT
.,TRBJ1-5,TRBV6-1,TRBD1,CASGRQGGRSNQPQHF,TGTGCCAGCGGACGACAGGGGGGCAGGAGCAATCAGCCCCAGCATTTT
once,TRBJ1-5,TRBV19,.,CASSIPGGREKAQHF,TGTGCCAGTAGTATACCCGGGGGCAGGGAAAAGGCCCAGCATTTT
.,TRBJ2-7,TRBV20-1,.,CSASRSVSEQYF,TGCAGTGCTAGTCGAAGCGTAAGCGAGCAGTACTTC
.,TRBJ2-7,TRBV11-3,.,CASSLVLRIHEQYF,TGTGCCAGCAGCTTAGTATTAAGAATCCACGAGCAGTACTTC
.,TRBJ2-3,TRBV11-1,.,CASSFASGTDTQYF,TGTGCCAGCAGCTTCGCTAGCGGCACAGATACGCAGTATTTT
large,TRBJ1-2,TRBV28,.,CASSFRDRPNYGYTF,TGTGCCAGCAGTTTCCGGGACCGGCCTAACTATGGCTACACCTTC
once,TRBJ2-3,TRBV7-2,.,CASSQPARPSTDTQYF,TGTGCCAGCAGCCAACCGGCGAGGCCGAGCACAGATACGCAGTATTTT
.,TRBJ1-1,TRBV27,TRBD1,CASSRNRGSSTEAFF,TGTGCCAGCAGTCGCAACAGGGGATCCAGCACTGAAGCTTTCTTT
.,TRBJ1-2,TRBV5-6,.,CASSPRTRGNKNYGYTF,TGTGCCAGCAGCCCCAGGACCCGGGGTAATAAGAACTATGGCTACACCTTC
.,TRBJ2-7,TRBV19,.,CASSSGSREQYF,TGTGCCAGTAGTTCCGGGTCCAGGGAGCAGTACTTC
.,TRBJ2-7,TRBV7-9,.,CASSPSALTSYEQYF,TGTGCCAGCAGCCCGTCGGCGTTAACATCCTACGAGCAGTACTTC
.,TRBJ2-3,TRBV20-1,TRBD2,CSFPEREMVIGTDTQYF,TGCAGTTTCCCAGAGCGGGAGATGGTGATCGGCACAGATACGCAGTATTTT
few,TRBJ1-6,TRBV27,.,CASSLGRGPLHF,TGTGCCAGCAGTTTAGGGCGGGGACCCCTCCACTTT
few,TRBJ1-6,TRBV7-2,TRBD1,CASSFLPGQGGYNSPLHF,TGTGCCAGCAGCTTTTTGCCGGGACAGGGGGGGTATAATTCACCCCTCCACTTT
.,TRBJ2-7,TRBV30,.,CAWISRERSYEQYF,TGTGCCTGGATCTCGAGGGAGAGGTCCTACGAGCAGTACTTC
.,TRBJ2-2,TRBV20-1,.,CSAKRATGELFF,TGCAGTGCTAAAAGGGCCACCGGGGAGCTGTTTTTT
.,TRBJ1-5,TRBV28,.,CASSLILPSNQPQHF,TGTGCCAGCAGTTTAATATTACCTTCGAATCAGCCCCAGCATTTT
.,TRBJ2-7,TRBV6-2/TRBV6-3,.,CASRAGSYEQYF,TGTGCCAGCAGAGCCGGGAGCTACGAGCAGTACTTC
.,TRBJ1-2,TRBV20-1,TRBD1,CSAIPDRGHGYTF,TGCAGTGCTATTCCCGACAGGGGACATGGCTACACCTTC
once,TRBJ1-2,TRBV30,.,CAWSADSPYGYTF,TGTGCCTGGAGTGCCGACTCACCATATGGCTACACCTTC
.,TRBJ1-1,TRBV7-9,.,CASSGRGNTEAFF,TGTGCCAGCAGCGGCAGAGGGAACACTGAAGCTTTCTTT